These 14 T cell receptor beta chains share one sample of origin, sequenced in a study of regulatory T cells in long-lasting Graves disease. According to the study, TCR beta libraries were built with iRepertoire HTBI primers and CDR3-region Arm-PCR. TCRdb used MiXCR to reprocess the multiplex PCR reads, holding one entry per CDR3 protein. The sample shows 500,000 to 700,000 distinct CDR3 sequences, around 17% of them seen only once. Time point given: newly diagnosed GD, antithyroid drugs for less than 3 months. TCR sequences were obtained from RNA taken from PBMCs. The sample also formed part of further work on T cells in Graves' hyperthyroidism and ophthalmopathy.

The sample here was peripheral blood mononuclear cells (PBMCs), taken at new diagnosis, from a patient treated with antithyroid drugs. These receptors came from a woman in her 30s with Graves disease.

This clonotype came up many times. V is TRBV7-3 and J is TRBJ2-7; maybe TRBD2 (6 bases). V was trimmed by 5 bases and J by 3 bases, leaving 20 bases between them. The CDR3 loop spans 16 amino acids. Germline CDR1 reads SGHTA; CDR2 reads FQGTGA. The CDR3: CASSPRQGAGFYEQYF. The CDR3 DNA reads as TGTGCCAGCAGCCCTCGGCAGGGCGCGGGGTTCTACGAGCAGTACTTC.

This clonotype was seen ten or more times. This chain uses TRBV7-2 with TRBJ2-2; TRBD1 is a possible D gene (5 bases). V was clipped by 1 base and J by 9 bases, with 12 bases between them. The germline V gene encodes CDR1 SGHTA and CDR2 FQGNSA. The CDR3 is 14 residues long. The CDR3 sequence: CASSLGSGHRELFF. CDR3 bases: TGTGCCAGCAGCTTAGGTTCAGGGCACCGGGAGCTGTTTTTT.

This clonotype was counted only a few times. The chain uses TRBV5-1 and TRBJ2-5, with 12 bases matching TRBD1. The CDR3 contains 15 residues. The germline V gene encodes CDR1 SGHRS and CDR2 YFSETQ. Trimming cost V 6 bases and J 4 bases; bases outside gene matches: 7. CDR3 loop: CASIPGTGGGETQYF. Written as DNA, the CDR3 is TGCGCCAGCATCCCCGGGACAGGGGGCGGAGAGACCCAGTACTTC.

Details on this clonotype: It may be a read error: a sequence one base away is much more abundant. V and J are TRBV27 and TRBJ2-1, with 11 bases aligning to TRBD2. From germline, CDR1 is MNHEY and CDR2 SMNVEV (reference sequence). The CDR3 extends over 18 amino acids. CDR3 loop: CASSFPTSGNPSYNEQLF. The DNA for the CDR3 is TGTGCCAGCAGTTTCCCGACTAGCGGGAACCCTTCCTACAATGAGCAGCTCTTC.

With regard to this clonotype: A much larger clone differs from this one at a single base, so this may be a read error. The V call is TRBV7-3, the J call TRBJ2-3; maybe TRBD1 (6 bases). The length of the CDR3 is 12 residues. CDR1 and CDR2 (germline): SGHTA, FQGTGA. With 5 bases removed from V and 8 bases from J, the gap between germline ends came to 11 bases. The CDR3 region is CASSPQGSTQYF. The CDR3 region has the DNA TGTGCCAGCAGCCCACAGGGCAGTACGCAGTATTTT.

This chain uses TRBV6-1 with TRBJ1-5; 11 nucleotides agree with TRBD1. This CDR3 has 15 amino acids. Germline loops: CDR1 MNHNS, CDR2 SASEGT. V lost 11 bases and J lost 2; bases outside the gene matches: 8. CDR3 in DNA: TGTGCCTCCCAGAGGACAGGGGGCGGCAATCAGCCCCAGCATTTT. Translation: CASQRTGGGNQPQHF.

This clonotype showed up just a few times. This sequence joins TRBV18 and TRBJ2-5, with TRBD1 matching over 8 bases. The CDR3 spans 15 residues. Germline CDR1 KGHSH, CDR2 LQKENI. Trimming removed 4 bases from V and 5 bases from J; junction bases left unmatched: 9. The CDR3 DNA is TGTGCCAGCTCACGACTGGACAGGGCCGTGGAGACCCAGTACTTC. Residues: CASSRLDRAVETQYF.

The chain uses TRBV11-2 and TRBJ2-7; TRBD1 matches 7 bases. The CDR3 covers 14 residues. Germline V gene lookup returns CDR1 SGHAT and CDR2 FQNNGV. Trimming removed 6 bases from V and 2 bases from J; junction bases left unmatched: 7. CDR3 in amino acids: CASSLHQGAYEQYF. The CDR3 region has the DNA TGTGCCAGCAGTCTTCACCAGGGGGCCTACGAGCAGTACTTC.

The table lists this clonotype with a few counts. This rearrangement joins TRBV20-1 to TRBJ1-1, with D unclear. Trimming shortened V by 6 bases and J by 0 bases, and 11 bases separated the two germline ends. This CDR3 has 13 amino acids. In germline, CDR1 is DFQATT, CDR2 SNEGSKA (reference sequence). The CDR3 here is CSANKELNTEAFF. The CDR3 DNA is TGCAGTGCCAACAAGGAATTGAACACTGAAGCTTTCTTT.

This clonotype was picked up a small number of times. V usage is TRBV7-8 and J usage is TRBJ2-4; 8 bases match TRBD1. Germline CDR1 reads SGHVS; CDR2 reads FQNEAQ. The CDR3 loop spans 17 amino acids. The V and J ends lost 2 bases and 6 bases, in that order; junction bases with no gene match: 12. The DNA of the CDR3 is TGTGCCAGCAGCTTAAGACAGGGGAGAATACATGGAAACATTCAGTACTTC. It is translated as CASSLRQGRIHGNIQYF.

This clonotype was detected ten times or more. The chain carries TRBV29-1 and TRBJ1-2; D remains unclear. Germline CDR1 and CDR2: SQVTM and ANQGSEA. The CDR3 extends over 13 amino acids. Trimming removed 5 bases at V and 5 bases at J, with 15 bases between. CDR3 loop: CSVLRSSSYGYTF. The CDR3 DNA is TGCAGCGTTCTCCGTAGCAGTTCTTATGGCTACACCTTC. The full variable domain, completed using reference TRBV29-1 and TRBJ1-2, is SAVISQKPSRDICQRGTSLTIQCQVDSQVTMMFWYRQQPGQSLTLIATANQGSEATYESGFVIDKFPISRPNLTFSTLTVSNMSPEDSSIYLCSVLRSSSYGYTFGSGTRLTVV.

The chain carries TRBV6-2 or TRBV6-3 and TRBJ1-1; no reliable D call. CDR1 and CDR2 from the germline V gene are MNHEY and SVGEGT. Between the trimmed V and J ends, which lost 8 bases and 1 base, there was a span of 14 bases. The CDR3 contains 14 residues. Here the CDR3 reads CASGGGAGNTEAFF. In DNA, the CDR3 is TGTGCCAGCGGAGGAGGAGCGGGGAACACTGAAGCTTTCTTT.

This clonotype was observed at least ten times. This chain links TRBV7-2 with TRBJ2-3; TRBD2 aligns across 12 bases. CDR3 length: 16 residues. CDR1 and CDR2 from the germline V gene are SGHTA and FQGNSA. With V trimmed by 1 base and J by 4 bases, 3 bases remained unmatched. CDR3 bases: TGTGCCAGCAGCTTAGATCGACTAGCGGGAGCAGATACGCAGTATTTT. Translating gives CASSLDRLAGADTQYF.

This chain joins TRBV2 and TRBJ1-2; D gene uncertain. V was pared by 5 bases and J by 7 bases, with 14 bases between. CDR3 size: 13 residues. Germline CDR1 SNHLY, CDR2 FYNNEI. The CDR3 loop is CASSLDTSLGYTF. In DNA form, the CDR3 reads TGTGCCAGCAGTTTAGACACTTCTCTTGGCTACACCTTC. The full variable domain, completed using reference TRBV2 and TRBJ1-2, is EPEVTQTPSHQVTQMGQEVILRCVPISNHLYFYWYRQILGQKVEFLVSFYNNEISEKSEIFDDQFSVERPDGSNFTLKIRSTKLEDSAMYFCASSLDTSLGYTFGSGTRLTVV.